Here is one T cell receptor beta chain with its context. In the source study's methods: Estimation of nucleated cell counts was performed using reference gene primer amplification. This table comes from immunoSEQ multiplex PCR, and its TCRdb copy is limited to in-frame clones, with some not included. V, J and clone size are taken as reported in that table, and D and trimming were inferred from the DNA itself. Of approximately 85,000 clones in the sample, 87% were seen once. This CDR3 is 13 amino acids long. Deletions cut 1 base from V and 9 bases from J, with 12 bases between. Germline loops: CDR1 MGHDK, CDR2 SYGVNS. The data were taken from a study of blood T cell repertoires in COVID-19. Study information: Italy, Spain and the United States were the sources of the convalescent and acute COVID-19 samples.

V gene TRBV25-1 combines with J gene TRBJ2-5; maybe TRBD2 (5 bases). The origin of this receptor is a woman aged 45-59 years with active or convalescent COVID-19. Sequencing was performed on peripheral blood. DNA for the CDR3: TGTGCCAGCAGTGAATGGGAGCCCGTGGCCCAGTACTTC. Translation: CASSEWEPVAQYF.